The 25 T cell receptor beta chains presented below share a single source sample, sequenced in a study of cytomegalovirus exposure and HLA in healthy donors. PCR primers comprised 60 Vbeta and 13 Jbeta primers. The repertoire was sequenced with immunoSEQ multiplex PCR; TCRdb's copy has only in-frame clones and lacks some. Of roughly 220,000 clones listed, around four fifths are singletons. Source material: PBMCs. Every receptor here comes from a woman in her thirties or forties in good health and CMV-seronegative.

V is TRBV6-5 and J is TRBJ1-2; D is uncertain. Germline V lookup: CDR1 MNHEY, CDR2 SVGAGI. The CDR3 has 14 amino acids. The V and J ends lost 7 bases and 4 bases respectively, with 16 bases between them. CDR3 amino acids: CASTQLGPGYGYTF. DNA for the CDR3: TGTGCCAGCACTCAACTAGGCCCGGGCTATGGCTACACCTTC.

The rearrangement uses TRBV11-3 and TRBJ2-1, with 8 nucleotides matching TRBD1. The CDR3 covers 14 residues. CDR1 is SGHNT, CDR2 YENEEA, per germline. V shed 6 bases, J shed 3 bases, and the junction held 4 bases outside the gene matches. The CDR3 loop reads CASSSGQDYNEQFF. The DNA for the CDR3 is TGTGCCAGCAGTTCGGGACAGGACTACAATGAGCAGTTCTTC.

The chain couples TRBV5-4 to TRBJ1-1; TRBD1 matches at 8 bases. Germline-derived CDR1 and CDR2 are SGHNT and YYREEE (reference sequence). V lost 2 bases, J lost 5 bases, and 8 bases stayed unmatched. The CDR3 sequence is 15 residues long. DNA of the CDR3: TGTGCCAGCAGCTTCATGACAGGGGCGCGTACTGAAGCTTTCTTT. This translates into CASSFMTGARTEAFF.

Written as DNA, the CDR3 is TGTGCCAGCAGCCCCAGTAGCAGGGCAACAGATACGCAGTATTTT. It specifies CASSPSSRATDTQYF. This sequence joins TRBV7-9 and TRBJ2-3; D possibly corresponds to TRBD1 (5 bases). Trimming took off 5 bases at V and 3 bases at J, with 15 bases between the two ends. The CDR3 runs to 15 residues. Germline lookup yields CDR1 SEHNR and CDR2 FQNEAQ (reference sequence).

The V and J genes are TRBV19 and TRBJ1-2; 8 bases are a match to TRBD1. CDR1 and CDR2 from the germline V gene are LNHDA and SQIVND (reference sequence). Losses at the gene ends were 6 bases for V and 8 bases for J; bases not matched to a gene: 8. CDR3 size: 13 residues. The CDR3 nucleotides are TGTGCCAGTAGCCCGGACAGGGTAAGCGGCTACACCTTC. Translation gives CASSPDRVSGYTF.

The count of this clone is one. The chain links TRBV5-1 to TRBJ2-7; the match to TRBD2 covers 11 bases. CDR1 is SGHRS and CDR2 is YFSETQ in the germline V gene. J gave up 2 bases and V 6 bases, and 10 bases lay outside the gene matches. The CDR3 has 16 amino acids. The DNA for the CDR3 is TGCGCCAGCACTACCCATGGGACTAGCGGAACCTACGAGCAGTACTTC. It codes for CASTTHGTSGTYEQYF.

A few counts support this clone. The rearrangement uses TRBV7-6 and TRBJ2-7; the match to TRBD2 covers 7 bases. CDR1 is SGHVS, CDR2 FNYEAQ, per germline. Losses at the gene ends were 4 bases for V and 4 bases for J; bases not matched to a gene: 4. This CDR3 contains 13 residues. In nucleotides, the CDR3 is TGTGCCAGCAGCTCGAGCGGGAAGTACGAGCAGTACTTC. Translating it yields CASSSSGKYEQYF. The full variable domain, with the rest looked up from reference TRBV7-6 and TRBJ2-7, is GAGVSQSPRYKVTKRGQDVALRCDPISGHVSLYWYRQALGQGPEFLTYFNYEAQQDKSGLPNDRFSAERPEGSISTLTIQRTEQRDSAMYRCASSSSGKYEQYFGPGTRLTVT.

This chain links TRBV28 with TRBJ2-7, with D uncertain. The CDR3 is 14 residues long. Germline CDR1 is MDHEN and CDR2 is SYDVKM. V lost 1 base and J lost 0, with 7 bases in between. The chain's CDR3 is CASSLLGGSYEQYF. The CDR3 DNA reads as TGTGCCAGCAGTTTATTAGGCGGCTCCTACGAGCAGTACTTC. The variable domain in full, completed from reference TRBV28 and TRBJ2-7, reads DVKVTQSSRYLVKRTGEKVFLECVQDMDHENMFWYRQDPGLGLRLIYFSYDVKMKEKGDIPEGYSVSREKKERFSLILESASTNQTSMYLCASSLLGGSYEQYFGPGTRLTVT.

The CDR3 sequence: CSVEDWSSGRIGVGQFF. The CDR3 region has the DNA TGCAGCGTTGAAGACTGGTCTAGCGGGAGAATAGGTGTAGGGCAGTTCTTC. The V gene is TRBV29-1, the J gene TRBJ2-1; TRBD2 matches at 10 bases. In germline, CDR1 is SQVTM, CDR2 ANQGSEA. The CDR3 runs 17 residues. V lost 0 bases, J lost 12 bases, and 17 bases stayed unmatched.

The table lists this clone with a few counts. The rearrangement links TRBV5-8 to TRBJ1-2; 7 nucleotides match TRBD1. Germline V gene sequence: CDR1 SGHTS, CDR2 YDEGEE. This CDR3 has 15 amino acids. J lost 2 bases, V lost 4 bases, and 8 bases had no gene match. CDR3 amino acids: CASSGYRDSNYGYTF. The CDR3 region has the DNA TGTGCCAGCAGCGGTTACCGGGACAGCAACTATGGCTACACCTTC.

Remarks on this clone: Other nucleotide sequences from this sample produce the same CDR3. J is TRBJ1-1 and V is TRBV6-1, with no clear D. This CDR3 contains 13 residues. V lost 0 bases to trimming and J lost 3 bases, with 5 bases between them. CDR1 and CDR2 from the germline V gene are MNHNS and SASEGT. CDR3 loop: CASSEASDTEAFF. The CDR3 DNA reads TGTGCCAGCAGTGAAGCATCGGACACTGAAGCTTTCTTT.

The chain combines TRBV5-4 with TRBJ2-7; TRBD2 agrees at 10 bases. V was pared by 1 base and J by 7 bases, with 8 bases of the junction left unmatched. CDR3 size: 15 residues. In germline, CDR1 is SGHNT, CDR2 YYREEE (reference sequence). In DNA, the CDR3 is TGTGCCAGCAGCTTGCGCGGACTAGCGGAAAGGGAGCAGTACTTC. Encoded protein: CASSLRGLAEREQYF.

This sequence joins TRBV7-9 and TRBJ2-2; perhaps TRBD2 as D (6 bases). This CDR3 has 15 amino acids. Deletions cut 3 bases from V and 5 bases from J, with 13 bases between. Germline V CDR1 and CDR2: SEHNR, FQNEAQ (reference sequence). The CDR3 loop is CASSFLRGVTGELFF. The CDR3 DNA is TGTGCCAGCAGCTTTTTGCGCGGGGTTACCGGGGAGCTGTTTTTT.

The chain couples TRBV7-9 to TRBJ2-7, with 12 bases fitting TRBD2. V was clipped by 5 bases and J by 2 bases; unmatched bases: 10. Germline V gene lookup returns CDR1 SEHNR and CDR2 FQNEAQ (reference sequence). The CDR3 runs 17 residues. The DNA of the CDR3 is TGTGCCAGCAGCCGTTCACTAGCGGGAGGACCACCCTACGAGCAGTACTTC. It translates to CASSRSLAGGPPYEQYF.

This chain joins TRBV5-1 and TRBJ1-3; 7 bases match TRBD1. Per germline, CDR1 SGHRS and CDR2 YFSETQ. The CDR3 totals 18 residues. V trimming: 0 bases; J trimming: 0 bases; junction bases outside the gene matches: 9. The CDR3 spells CASSLVGGQQLSGNTIYF. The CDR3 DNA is TGCGCCAGCAGCTTGGTGGGGGGACAGCAGCTCTCTGGAAACACCATATATTTT.

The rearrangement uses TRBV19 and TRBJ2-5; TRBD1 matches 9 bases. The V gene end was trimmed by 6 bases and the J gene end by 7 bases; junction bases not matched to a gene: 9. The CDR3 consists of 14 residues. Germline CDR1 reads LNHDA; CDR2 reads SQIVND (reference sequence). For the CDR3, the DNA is TGTGCCAGTAGGGACAGGGGCCCCCAGGGGACCCAGTACTTC. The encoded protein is CASRDRGPQGTQYF.

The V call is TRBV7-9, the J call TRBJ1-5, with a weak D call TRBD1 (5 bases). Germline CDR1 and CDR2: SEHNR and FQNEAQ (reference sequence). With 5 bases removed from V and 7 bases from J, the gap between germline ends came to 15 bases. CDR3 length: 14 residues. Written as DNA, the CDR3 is TGTGCCAGCAGCCCCACGGGGGTTGGACAGCCCCAGCATTTT. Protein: CASSPTGVGQPQHF.

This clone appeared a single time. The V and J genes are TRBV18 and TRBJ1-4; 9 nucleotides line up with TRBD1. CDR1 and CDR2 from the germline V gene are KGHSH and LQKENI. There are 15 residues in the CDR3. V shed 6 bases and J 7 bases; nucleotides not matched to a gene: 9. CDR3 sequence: CASSPRDREGEKLFF. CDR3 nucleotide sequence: TGTGCCAGCTCTCCCCGGGACAGGGAAGGTGAAAAACTGTTTTTT. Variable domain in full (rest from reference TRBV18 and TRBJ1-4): NAGVMQNPRHLVRRRGQEARLRCSPMKGHSHVYWYRQLPEEGLKFMVYLQKENIIDESGMPKERFSAEFPKEGPSILRIQQVVRGDSAAYFCASSPRDREGEKLFFGSGTQLSVL.

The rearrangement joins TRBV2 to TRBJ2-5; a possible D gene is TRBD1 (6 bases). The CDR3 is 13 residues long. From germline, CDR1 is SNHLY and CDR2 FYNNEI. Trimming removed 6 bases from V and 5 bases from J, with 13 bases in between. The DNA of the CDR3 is TGTGCCAGCAGCCTCAGGGGAACGGAGACCCAGTACTTC. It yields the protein CASSLRGTETQYF.

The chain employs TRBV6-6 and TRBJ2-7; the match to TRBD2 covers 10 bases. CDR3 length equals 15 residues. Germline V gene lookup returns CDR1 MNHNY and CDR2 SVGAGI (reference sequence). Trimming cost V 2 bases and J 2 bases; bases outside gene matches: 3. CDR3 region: CASSYGLADPYEQYF. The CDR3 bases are TGTGCCAGCAGTTACGGACTAGCGGACCCCTACGAGCAGTACTTC.

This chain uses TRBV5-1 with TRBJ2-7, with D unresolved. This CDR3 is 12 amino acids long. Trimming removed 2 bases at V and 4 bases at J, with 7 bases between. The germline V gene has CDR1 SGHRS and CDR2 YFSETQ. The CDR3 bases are TGCGCCAGCAGCTTTGACTGGTACGAGCAGTACTTC. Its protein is CASSFDWYEQYF.

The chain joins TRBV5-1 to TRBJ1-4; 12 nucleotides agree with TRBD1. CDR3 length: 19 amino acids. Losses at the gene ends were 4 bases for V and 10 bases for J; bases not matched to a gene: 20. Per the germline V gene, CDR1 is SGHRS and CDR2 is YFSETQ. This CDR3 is CASSDGNFFRDRGQGKLFF. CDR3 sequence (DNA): TGCGCCAGCAGCGACGGGAACTTTTTCCGGGACAGGGGGCAAGGAAAACTGTTTTTT.

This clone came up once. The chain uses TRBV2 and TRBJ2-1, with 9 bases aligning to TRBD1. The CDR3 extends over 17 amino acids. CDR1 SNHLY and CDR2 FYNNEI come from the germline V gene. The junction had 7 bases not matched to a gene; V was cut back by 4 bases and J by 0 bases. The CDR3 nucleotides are TGTGCCAGCAGTGCCGGGACAGGGTTTCGCTCCTACAATGAGCAGTTCTTC. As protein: CASSAGTGFRSYNEQFF.

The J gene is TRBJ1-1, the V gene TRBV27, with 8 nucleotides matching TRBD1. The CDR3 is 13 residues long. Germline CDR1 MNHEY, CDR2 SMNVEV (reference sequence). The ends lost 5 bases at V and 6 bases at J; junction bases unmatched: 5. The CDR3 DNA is TGTGCCAGCAGTCTACAGGGGGTGGCTGAAGCTTTCTTT. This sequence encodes CASSLQGVAEAFF.

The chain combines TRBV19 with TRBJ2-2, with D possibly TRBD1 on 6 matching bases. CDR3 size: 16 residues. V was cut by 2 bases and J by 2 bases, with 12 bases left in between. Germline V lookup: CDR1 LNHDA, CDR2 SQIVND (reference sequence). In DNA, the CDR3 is TGTGCCAGTAGTATATACCCGGGACATAACACCGGGGAGCTGTTTTTT. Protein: CASSIYPGHNTGELFF. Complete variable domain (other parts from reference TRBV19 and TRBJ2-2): DGGITQSPKYLFRKEGQNVTLSCEQNLNHDAMYWYRQDPGQGLRLIYYSQIVNDFQKGDIAEGYSVSREKKESFPLTVTSAQKNPTAFYLCASSIYPGHNTGELFFGEGSRLTVL.